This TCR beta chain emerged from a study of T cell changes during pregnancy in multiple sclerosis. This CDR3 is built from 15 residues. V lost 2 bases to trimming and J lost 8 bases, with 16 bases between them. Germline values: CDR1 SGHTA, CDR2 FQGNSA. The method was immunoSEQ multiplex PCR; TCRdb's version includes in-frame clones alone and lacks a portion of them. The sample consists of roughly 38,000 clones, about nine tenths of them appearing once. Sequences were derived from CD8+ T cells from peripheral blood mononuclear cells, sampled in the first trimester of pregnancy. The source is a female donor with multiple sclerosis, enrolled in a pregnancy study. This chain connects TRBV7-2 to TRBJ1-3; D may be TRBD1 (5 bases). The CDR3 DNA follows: TGTGCCAGCAGCTTATTGTGGGGCTTTACTGACACCATATATTTT. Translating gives CASSLLWGFTDTIYF.